Included here is one T cell receptor (beta chain) sequence, with context. This CDR3 has 22 amino acids. The germline CDR1 and CDR2 sequences are LGHDT and YNNKEL (reference sequence). V shed 0 bases and J 1 base; nucleotides not matched to a gene: 16. This entry belongs to a study of blood T cell repertoires in COVID-19. About the research overall: The analysed material was cDNA or gDNA that came from T cells, B-cell-depleted T cells, or PBMCs.

Original methodology: Reference gene primer amplification in the assay estimated nucleated cell counts. Measured with immunoSEQ multiplex PCR; TCRdb has only the in-frame clones, and not every one. The V and J calls and clone size are taken from that table; D and trimming were inferred from the DNA. The repertoire holds approximately 430,000 clones, 86% seen once, with about 1.5% in the top ten. The V gene is TRBV3-1 (or the pseudogene TRBV3-2), the J gene TRBJ2-1; 12 positions agree with TRBD2. Material: peripheral blood. This sequence was found in a young woman with active or convalescent COVID-19. CDR3 residues: CASSQEGFGLAGKDWSYNEQFF. CDR3 bases: TGTGCCAGCAGCCAAGAAGGTTTCGGACTAGCGGGGAAGGATTGGTCCTACAATGAGCAGTTCTTC.